What follows describes a single T cell receptor beta chain. In the original processing: Amplifying reference gene primers gave estimates of nucleated cell counts. The data were produced by immunoSEQ multiplex PCR, yet TCRdb's version contains in-frame clones alone and is incomplete. The D gene and trimming were derived from the DNA, and the V and J assignments and clone size from that table. The sample records 650,000 to 800,000 clones, approximately 90% being singletons. This entry comes from a study of blood T cell repertoires in COVID-19. As for the study in general: Some COVID-19 samples were acute and others convalescent; all came from the United States, Italy and Spain. PBMCs, B-cell-depleted T cells, or T cells were the source of the cDNA or gDNA that made up the material.

Sequencing was carried out using peripheral blood. This TCR came from a woman aged 18-29 years with acute or convalescent COVID-19.

CDR3 DNA sequence: TGCGCCAGCAGCTTGGCGGTTCAGAACACTGAAGCTTTCTTT. It is translated as CASSLAVQNTEAFF. This sequence joins TRBV5-1 and TRBJ1-1, with D unclear. Trimming removed 0 bases from V and 1 base from J, with 7 bases in between. The CDR3 length is 14 residues. The germline V gene has CDR1 SGHRS and CDR2 YFSETQ.